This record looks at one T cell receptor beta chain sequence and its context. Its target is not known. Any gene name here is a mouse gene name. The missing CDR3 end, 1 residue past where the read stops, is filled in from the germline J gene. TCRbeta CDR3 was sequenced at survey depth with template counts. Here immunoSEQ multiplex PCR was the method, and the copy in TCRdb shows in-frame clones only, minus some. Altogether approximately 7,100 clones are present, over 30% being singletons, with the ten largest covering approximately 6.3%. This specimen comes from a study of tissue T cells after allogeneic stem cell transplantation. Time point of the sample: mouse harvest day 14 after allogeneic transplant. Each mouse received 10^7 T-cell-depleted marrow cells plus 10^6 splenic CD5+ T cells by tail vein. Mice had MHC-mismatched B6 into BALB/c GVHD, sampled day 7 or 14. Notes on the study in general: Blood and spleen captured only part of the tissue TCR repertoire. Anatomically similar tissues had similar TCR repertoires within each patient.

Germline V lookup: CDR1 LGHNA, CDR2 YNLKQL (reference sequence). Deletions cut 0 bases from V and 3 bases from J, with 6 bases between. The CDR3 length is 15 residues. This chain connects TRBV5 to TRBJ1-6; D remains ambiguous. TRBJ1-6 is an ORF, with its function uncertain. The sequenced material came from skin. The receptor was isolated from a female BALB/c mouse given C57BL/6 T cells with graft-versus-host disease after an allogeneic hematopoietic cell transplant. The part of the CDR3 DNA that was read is TGTGCCAGCAGCCAAGAAAAGGTCTATAATTCGCCCCTCTAC. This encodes CASSQEKVYNSPLY. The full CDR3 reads CASSQEKVYNSPLYF.